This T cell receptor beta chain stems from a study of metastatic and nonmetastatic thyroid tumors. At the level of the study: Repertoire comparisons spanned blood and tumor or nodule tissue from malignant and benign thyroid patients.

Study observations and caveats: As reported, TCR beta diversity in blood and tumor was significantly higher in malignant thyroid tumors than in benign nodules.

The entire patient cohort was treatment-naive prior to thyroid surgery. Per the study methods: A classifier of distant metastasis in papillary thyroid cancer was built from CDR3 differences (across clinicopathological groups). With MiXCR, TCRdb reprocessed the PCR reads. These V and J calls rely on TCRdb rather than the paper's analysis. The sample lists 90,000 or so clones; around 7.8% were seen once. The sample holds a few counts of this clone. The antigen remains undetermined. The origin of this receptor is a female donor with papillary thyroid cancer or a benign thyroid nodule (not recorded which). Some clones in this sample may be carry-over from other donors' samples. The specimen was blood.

CDR3 sequence reads: CASSLTVGSYEQYF. Here the CDR3 DNA reads TGTGCCAGCAGCTTAACGGTTGGTTCCTACGAGCAGTACTTC. The rearrangement links TRBV7-3 to TRBJ2-7, with no clear D. Trimming removed 0 bases from V and 1 base from J, with 7 bases in between. This CDR3 has 14 residues. CDR1 and CDR2 from the germline V gene are SGHTA and FQGTGA.